The 15 T cell receptor beta chains below come from one sample, sequenced in a study of OX40 agonist ivuxolimab in advanced cancers. Clones were sequenced by immunoSEQ multiplex PCR, and TCRdb holds only the in-frame ones, with some missing. Of 65,000 to 85,000 clones in the sample, 85% were seen once. Here the sequenced sample was CD4+ or CD8+ T cells sorted from blood, taken in a trial of the OX40 agonist ivuxolimab. Receptors originate from an adult with an advanced solid tumor such as melanoma, head and neck, liver or kidney cancer.

The chain uses TRBV6-5 and TRBJ1-6; tentatively, D is TRBD1 (6 bases). Trimming pared 7 bases from V and 8 bases from J, leaving 15 bases between. CDR1 and CDR2 (germline): MNHEY, SVGAGI. CDR3 length equals 14 residues. Written as DNA, the CDR3 is TGTGCCAGCACGTTGGACAGAGTATATTCACCCCTCCACTTT. Its protein product is CASTLDRVYSPLHF.

The chain joins TRBV7-2 to TRBJ2-1; either TRBD1 or TRBD2 may supply D (5 bases each). V lost 5 bases and J 4 bases, leaving 15 bases between the germline ends. This CDR3 has 15 residues. Germline CDR1 and CDR2: SGHTA and FQGNSA. The CDR3 sequence is CASSPPGAEYNEQFF. The DNA of the CDR3 is TGTGCCAGCAGCCCACCCGGGGCGGAGTACAATGAGCAGTTCTTC.

The rearrangement uses TRBV27 and TRBJ2-6; D is unresolved. The germline V gene encodes CDR1 MNHEY and CDR2 SMNVEV (reference sequence). V lost 0 bases and J 2 bases, leaving 14 bases between the germline ends. The CDR3 totals 18 residues. CDR3 amino acids: CASSLSGLSPTGANVLTF. The DNA for the CDR3 is TGTGCCAGCAGTTTATCGGGATTATCCCCGACTGGGGCCAACGTCCTGACTTTC.

The CDR3 nucleotides are TGTGCCAGTAGTGAGACGGTGAATTCACCCCTCCACTTT. Amino acid sequence: CASSETVNSPLHF. The chain joins TRBV19 to TRBJ1-6; no firm D call. Trimming stripped 5 bases from V and 7 bases from J, with 9 bases between. The germline gives CDR1 LNHDA, CDR2 SQIVND (reference sequence). CDR3 length equals 13 residues.

This clone was recorded only once. The rearrangement uses TRBV7-2 and TRBJ2-7; 9 bases are a match to TRBD1. Per germline, CDR1 SGHTA and CDR2 FQGNSA. Unmatched junction bases numbered 2, after V lost 5 bases and J lost 6 bases. The CDR3 sequence is 12 residues long. CDR3 residues: CASSNRGPEQYF. The CDR3 DNA reads as TGTGCCAGCAGCAACAGGGGGCCCGAGCAGTACTTC. Variable domain in full (rest from reference TRBV7-2 and TRBJ2-7): GAGVSQSPSNKVTEKGKDVELRCDPISGHTALYWYRQSLGQGLEFLIYFQGNSAPDKSGLPSDRFSAERTGGSVSTLTIQRTQQEDSAVYLCASSNRGPEQYFGPGTRLTVT.

The V gene is TRBV7-2, the J gene TRBJ2-1, with D possibly being TRBD2 (6 bases). CDR1 is SGHTA, CDR2 FQGNSA, per germline. Trimming removed 0 bases from V and 10 bases from J, with 10 bases in between. The CDR3 runs 13 residues. In nucleotides, the CDR3 is TGTGCCAGCAGCTTAGCGGTCGCGGGAGAGCAGTTCTTC. Its protein product is CASSLAVAGEQFF.

This chain connects TRBV19 to TRBJ1-4; possible D gene TRBD1, 6 bases. The CDR3 runs 14 residues. Germline V gives CDR1 LNHDA, CDR2 SQIVND (reference sequence). Trimming pared 6 bases from V and 5 bases from J, leaving 13 bases between. CDR3 protein: CASSPPTGNEKLFF. CDR3 nucleotides: TGTGCCAGTAGCCCCCCTACAGGGAATGAAAAACTGTTTTTT.

This chain connects TRBV25-1 to TRBJ1-2; a weak D match, TRBD1 (5 bases). CDR1 MGHDK and CDR2 SYGVNS come from the germline V gene. The CDR3 totals 13 residues. V lost 5 bases, J lost 12 bases, and 19 bases lay in between. Here the CDR3 reads CASSSKGRRADTF. The CDR3 nucleotides read TGTGCCAGCAGTTCTAAGGGGCGCCGTGCCGACACCTTC.

The chain couples TRBV19 to TRBJ2-3; D call uncertain. Germline V lookup: CDR1 LNHDA, CDR2 SQIVND (reference sequence). This CDR3 is built from 14 residues. Trimming cost V 5 bases and J 0 bases, with 9 bases left between them. DNA of the CDR3: TGTGCCAGTAGTCCCCAGACTAGCACAGATACGCAGTATTTT. Translating it yields CASSPQTSTDTQYF.

V and J are TRBV6-1 and TRBJ1-1; D remains ambiguous. V was clipped by 5 bases and J by 1 base, with 11 bases between them. Germline V lookup: CDR1 MNHNS, CDR2 SASEGT. CDR3 length equals 14 residues. CDR3 protein: CASSPRGENTEAFF. The CDR3 coding sequence is TGTGCCAGCAGTCCCCGCGGAGAGAACACTGAAGCTTTCTTT.

This chain uses TRBV9 with TRBJ2-7; D possibly corresponds to TRBD1 (6 bases). Trimming shortened V by 0 bases and J by 0 bases, and 13 bases separated the two germline ends. The CDR3 has 16 residues. The germline V gene encodes CDR1 SGDLS and CDR2 YYNGEE. CDR3 bases: TGTGCCAGCAGCGTAGCAGGGGACCCTTCCTCCTACGAGCAGTACTTC. Its translation: CASSVAGDPSSYEQYF.

This clone was picked up one time. This chain joins TRBV7-2 and TRBJ1-2; D may be TRBD1 (5 bases). The V and J ends lost 4 bases and 7 bases respectively, with 16 bases between them. CDR3 length equals 14 residues. Germline CDR1 SGHTA, CDR2 FQGNSA. The CDR3 sequence: CASSSRVSSGGYTF. The CDR3 bases are TGTGCCAGCAGCTCCAGGGTCAGTAGTGGTGGCTACACCTTC.

This chain connects TRBV6-5 to TRBJ1-2; 7 bases match TRBD1. The CDR3 consists of 13 residues. Germline V lookup: CDR1 MNHEY, CDR2 SVGAGI. Unmatched junction bases numbered 5, after V lost 6 bases and J lost 4 bases. CDR3 sequence reads: CASSWDSTYGYTF. The CDR3 DNA reads TGTGCCAGCAGCTGGGACAGCACCTATGGCTACACCTTC.

This chain uses TRBV6-5 with TRBJ2-3; the D gene is possibly TRBD1 (6 bases). Trimming left V 8 bases short and J 2 bases short, with 14 bases between. Germline values: CDR1 MNHEY, CDR2 SVGAGI. The CDR3 totals 14 residues. CDR3 amino acids: CASGYRDYTDTQYF. DNA for the CDR3: TGTGCCAGCGGCTACAGGGATTACACAGATACGCAGTATTTT.

This clone was seen only a few times. CDR3 coding DNA: TGTGCCAGCAGTTTTAAGGAGACCACTGAAGCTTTCTTT. This encodes CASSFKETTEAFF. The chain recombines TRBV27 with TRBJ1-1, with D unclear. V gave up 3 bases and J gave up 4 bases, with 9 bases separating them. The CDR3 totals 13 residues. Germline V gene sequence: CDR1 MNHEY, CDR2 SMNVEV (reference sequence).